The next 27 T cell receptor beta chains were all read from a single sample in a study of early T cells in non-severe SARS-CoV-2 infection (dated by TCRdb to 2020 to 2022). Libraries were built with 5' RACE. TCRdb lists the instrument as NextSeq 500. In-frame beta chains were kept once TCRdb had trimmed the public reads at Q25 with fastp and called clones with MiXCR. Identical CDR3 proteins give one entry, which carries the most common genes and DNA. The table for this sample lists some 29,000 distinct CDR3 sequences; around 5.7% of them were counted only once. The biggest ten clones account for more than 4.5% of the sample. The sample was whole blood. The origin of the receptors is an adult who was a healthcare worker with PCR-confirmed SARS-CoV-2 infection or an uninfected control (not recorded which).

This clonotype is medium-sized in the sample. The V and J genes are TRBV20-1 and TRBJ1-1, with a possible D match to TRBD1 (6 bases). This CDR3 spans 12 amino acids. V was pared by 3 bases and J by 6 bases, with 11 bases between. Germline V CDR1 and CDR2: DFQATT, SNEGSKA (reference sequence). The CDR3 loop reads CSAREQGPEAFF. For the CDR3, the DNA is TGCAGTGCTAGGGAACAGGGTCCTGAAGCTTTCTTT.

At least ten counts were recorded for this clonotype. The chain employs TRBV29-1 and TRBJ1-2, with 9 bases lining up with TRBD1. Trimming cost V 3 bases and J 8 bases; bases outside gene matches: 10. There are 14 residues in the CDR3. Germline CDR1 reads SQVTM; CDR2 reads ANQGSEA. The CDR3 coding sequence is TGCAGCGTTGACTTTCCGGGACAGGGCGCGGGCTACACCTTC. This codes for CSVDFPGQGAGYTF.

This clonotype was recorded at least ten times. The chain couples TRBV4-3 to TRBJ2-2, with D unresolved. The CDR3 consists of 17 residues. Germline lookup yields CDR1 LGHNA and CDR2 YSLEER. The V gene lost 0 bases and the J gene lost 1 base, with 12 bases spanning the gap. Here the CDR3 DNA reads TGCGCCAGCAGCCAAGAAGAGATCCTCTTGAACACCGGGGAGCTGTTTTTT. Protein: CASSQEEILLNTGELFF.

This clonotype was seen more than once but under ten times. The J gene is TRBJ1-2, the V gene TRBV6-5; TRBD1 agrees at 8 bases. V gave up 6 bases and J gave up 3 bases; unmatched junction bases: 9. CDR3 length: 15 residues. Germline-derived CDR1 and CDR2 are MNHEY and SVGAGI. The CDR3 DNA reads as TGTGCCAGCAGCTCCCCCCAGGGGGCCGACTATGGCTACACCTTC. Its protein product is CASSSPQGADYGYTF.

In its sample, this clonotype was seen many times. The chain uses TRBV28 and TRBJ2-7; possible D gene TRBD1, 5 bases. From germline, CDR1 is MDHEN and CDR2 SYDVKM. The CDR3 consists of 12 residues. Trimming left V 6 bases short and J 2 bases short, with 8 bases between. The CDR3 bases are TGTGCCAGCAGCCTACAGGCCTACGAGCAGTACTTC. Translating it yields CASSLQAYEQYF.

At least ten counts were recorded for this clonotype. The chain employs TRBV4-3 and TRBJ1-4; D unclear. Trimming removed 2 bases at V and 10 bases at J, with 26 bases between. This CDR3 spans 18 amino acids. Germline CDR1 is LGHNA and CDR2 is YSLEER. DNA of the CDR3: TGCGCCAGCAGCCAACGGCTCCGAAAGGGCATCAAAGAGGGAAAACTGTTTTTT. Encoded protein: CASSQRLRKGIKEGKLFF.

In its sample, this clonotype was seen a few times. CDR3 residues: CASSIAVTYEQYF. CDR3 coding DNA: TGTGCCAGTAGTATCGCAGTAACCTACGAGCAGTACTTC. V usage is TRBV19 and J usage is TRBJ2-7; D is unresolved. This CDR3 has 13 residues. V lost 3 bases and J lost 2, with 8 bases in between. Germline CDR1 LNHDA, CDR2 SQIVND (reference sequence).

This clonotype was recorded a few times. V gene TRBV5-1 combines with J gene TRBJ1-6; TRBD1 is a possible D gene (5 bases). The CDR3 runs to 13 residues. V lost 7 bases, J lost 9 bases, and 14 bases lay in between. In germline, CDR1 is SGHRS, CDR2 YFSETQ. This CDR3 reads CASGGDLFSPLHF. The CDR3 nucleotides read TGCGCCAGCGGGGGGGACCTATTTTCACCCCTCCACTTT. Using reference TRBV5-1 and TRBJ1-6 for the parts outside the CDR3, the full variable domain is KAGVTQTPRYLIKTRGQQVTLSCSPISGHRSVSWYQQTPGQGLQFLFEYFSETQRNKGNFPGRFSGRQFSNSRSEMNVSTLELGDSALYLCASGGDLFSPLHFGNGTRLTVT.

This clonotype was counted many times. The CDR3 protein is CASSLVEAGELFF. The CDR3 bases are TGTGCCAGCAGCTTGGTTGAGGCCGGGGAGCTGTTTTTT. The chain recombines TRBV5-6 with TRBJ2-2; D ambiguous. Germline loops: CDR1 SGHDT, CDR2 YYEEEE. This CDR3 has 13 amino acids. The V end lost 0 bases, the J end lost 6 bases, and 6 bases lay between the germline ends.

This clonotype was seen at least ten times. This chain uses TRBV7-2 with TRBJ2-1; TRBD2 might be the D (6 bases). Trimming left V 8 bases short and J 0 bases short, with 14 bases between. This CDR3 contains 15 residues. In germline, CDR1 is SGHTA, CDR2 FQGNSA. CDR3 bases: TGTGCCAGCTCCCGGGAGATAGGCTCCTACAATGAGCAGTTCTTC. It yields the protein CASSREIGSYNEQFF.

This clonotype ranks as medium-sized. The chain couples TRBV7-3 to TRBJ2-1; D uncertain. Germline CDR1 is SGHTA and CDR2 is FQGTGA. The CDR3 has 14 amino acids. Trimming pared 0 bases from V and 6 bases from J, leaving 9 bases between. Written as DNA, the CDR3 is TGTGCCAGCAGCTTAACCCTTCTGGGCAATGAGCAGTTCTTC. Protein product: CASSLTLLGNEQFF. The full variable domain, with the rest looked up from reference TRBV7-3 and TRBJ2-1, is GAGVSQTPSNKVTEKGKYVELRCDPISGHTALYWYRQSLGQGPEFLIYFQGTGAADDSGLPNDRFFAVRPEGSVSTLKIQRTERGDSAVYLCASSLTLLGNEQFFGPGTRLTVL.

The chain recombines TRBV7-2 with TRBJ2-1; weak D call: TRBD2 (6 bases). V lost 8 bases to trimming and J lost 8 bases, with 13 bases between them. Germline loops: CDR1 SGHTA, CDR2 FQGNSA. The CDR3 runs 12 residues. This CDR3 reads CASGTTGDEQFF. Written as DNA, the CDR3 is TGTGCCAGCGGAACTACGGGGGATGAGCAGTTCTTC.

This clonotype appeared many times. J is TRBJ1-1 and V is TRBV12-3 or TRBV12-4; tentatively, D is TRBD1 (5 bases). This CDR3 is 12 amino acids long. V was pared by 1 base and J by 10 bases, with 10 bases between. This CDR3 is CASSLGVGVAFF. The CDR3, as DNA: TGTGCCAGCAGTTTAGGGGTGGGGGTAGCTTTCTTT.

A remark on this clonotype: One end of the junction is discordant with germline, which a read error may explain. V usage is TRBV6-2 or TRBV6-3 and J usage is TRBJ1-2; TRBD1 agrees at 8 bases. This CDR3 has 15 amino acids. The V gene's germline CDR1 is MNHEY and CDR2 SVGEGT. CDR3 loop: CASSYFGQGGYGYTF. CDR3 bases: TGTGCCAGCAGCTACTTTGGACAGGGAGGCTATGGCTACACCTTC.

Ten or more counts support this clonotype. CDR3 coding DNA: TGTGCCAGCAGTAGCCCTTCTGGACAGGGGGATGGCTACACCTTC. Protein product: CASSSPSGQGDGYTF. V gene TRBV28 combines with J gene TRBJ1-2; 10 bases match TRBD1. The V gene end was trimmed by 5 bases and the J gene end by 6 bases; junction bases not matched to a gene: 9. Germline-derived CDR1 and CDR2 are MDHEN and SYDVKM. The CDR3 runs 15 residues.

J is TRBJ2-2 and V is TRBV12-3 or TRBV12-4, with D possibly TRBD1 on 6 matching bases. Trimming stripped 4 bases from V and 0 bases from J, with 9 bases between. The CDR3 extends over 15 amino acids. In DNA, the CDR3 is TGTGCCAGCAGTTCGACAGGAGCGAACACCGGGGAGCTGTTTTTT. This codes for CASSSTGANTGELFF.

This clonotype was detected only a few times. The J gene is TRBJ2-1, the V gene TRBV28; unclear D gene. The germline CDR1 and CDR2 sequences are MDHEN and SYDVKM. CDR3 length: 13 residues. V was trimmed by 3 bases and J by 6 bases, leaving 9 bases between them. The CDR3 spells CASSLANPNEQFF. In DNA, the CDR3 is TGTGCCAGCAGTTTGGCTAATCCCAATGAGCAGTTCTTC.

This clonotype appeared many times. The chain uses TRBV7-8 and TRBJ1-1; D unclear. Germline loops: CDR1 SGHVS, CDR2 FQNEAQ. CDR3 length: 16 residues. V was cut by 1 base and J by 0 bases, with 12 bases left in between. The CDR3 sequence is CASSLGARALNTEAFF. CDR3 bases: TGTGCCAGCAGCTTAGGGGCCCGGGCCCTGAACACTGAAGCTTTCTTT.

This clonotype has more than one count but fewer than ten. The chain recombines TRBV7-2 with TRBJ2-5; D unresolved. Trimming removed 1 base from V and 0 bases from J, with 9 bases in between. Germline V lookup: CDR1 SGHTA, CDR2 FQGNSA. The CDR3 has 15 amino acids. CDR3 sequence (DNA): TGTGCCAGCAGCTTAGGGTCTTGGAACCAAGAGACCCAGTACTTC. Translated, it gives CASSLGSWNQETQYF.

This clonotype was detected ten times or more. The rearrangement uses TRBV2 and TRBJ2-1, with D unclear. Germline CDR1 is SNHLY and CDR2 is FYNNEI. The CDR3 covers 11 residues. The V gene lost 8 bases and the J gene lost 6 bases, with 8 bases spanning the gap. DNA for the CDR3: TGTGCCAGCGGCCTAGTCAATGAGCAGTTCTTC. It translates to CASGLVNEQFF.

This chain uses TRBV5-5 with TRBJ2-5; D gene ambiguous. Trimming removed 3 bases from V and 4 bases from J, with 16 bases in between. The germline gives CDR1 SGHKS, CDR2 YYEKEE (reference sequence). The CDR3 has 15 amino acids. As DNA, the CDR3 is TGTGCCAGCAGCTCCATCCACATACTACCAGAGACCCAGTACTTC. It yields the protein CASSSIHILPETQYF.

Many counts were recorded for this clonotype. The chain uses TRBV6-1 and TRBJ2-2; 14 bases are shared with TRBD2. Germline V gives CDR1 MNHNS, CDR2 SASEGT. The length of the CDR3 is 16 residues. V gave up 7 bases and J gave up 5 bases; unmatched junction bases: 6. This CDR3 reads CASNRLAGGRTGELFF. CDR3 in DNA: TGTGCCAGCAACCGACTAGCGGGGGGGAGGACCGGGGAGCTGTTTTTT.

This clonotype has ten or more counts. J is TRBJ1-4 and V is TRBV28; a possible D gene is TRBD1 (6 bases). Germline V gene data show CDR1 as MDHEN and CDR2 as SYDVKM. This CDR3 region has 15 residues. V was shortened by 6 bases and J by 11 bases, with 22 bases between the two germline ends. Here the CDR3 reads CASSINRVSWEKLFF. CDR3 nucleotide sequence: TGTGCCAGCAGCATTAACAGGGTAAGCTGGGAGAAACTGTTTTTT.

This clonotype occurred many times. V usage is TRBV7-9 and J usage is TRBJ1-5, with 9 bases lining up with TRBD1. The germline CDR1 and CDR2 sequences are SEHNR and FQNEAQ (reference sequence). Trimming cost V 5 bases and J 3 bases; bases outside gene matches: 5. The CDR3 consists of 15 residues. The CDR3 coding sequence is TGTGCCAGCAGCGCAACAGGGGGCACCAATCAGCCCCAGCATTTT. Translated: CASSATGGTNQPQHF.

This clonotype was counted only a few times. The V call is TRBV5-8, the J call TRBJ2-5; 7 positions match TRBD1. CDR3 length: 13 residues. The V segment lost 4 bases and the J segment 4 bases; nucleotides outside the gene matches: 4. CDR1 and CDR2 from the germline V gene are SGHTS and YDEGEE. The CDR3 is CASSGTGVETQYF. CDR3 DNA: TGTGCCAGCAGCGGAACAGGGGTAGAGACCCAGTACTTC.

The genes are TRBV4-3 and TRBJ2-2, with D unclear. This CDR3 comprises 13 residues. Deletions cut 0 bases from V and 6 bases from J, with 5 bases between. Germline CDR1 is LGHNA and CDR2 is YSLEER. The DNA of the CDR3 is TGCGCCAGCAGCCAAGATGGAGCCGGGGAGCTGTTTTTT. This gives the protein CASSQDGAGELFF.

This clonotype has more than one count but fewer than ten. This sequence joins TRBV6-2 or TRBV6-3 and TRBJ2-2; tentative D call: TRBD1 (6 bases). This CDR3 contains 15 residues. Germline values: CDR1 MNHEY, CDR2 SVGEGT. V lost 7 bases to trimming and J lost 4 bases, with 16 bases between them. The CDR3: CASTRQGLGTGELFF. The DNA for the CDR3 is TGTGCCAGCACCAGGCAGGGGCTCGGCACCGGGGAGCTGTTTTTT.